The source of this T cell receptor beta chain is a study of T cell responses to AZD1222 COVID-19 vaccine. Study-level information: Whether given at about 4 or about 12 weeks, second doses were pooled.

Libraries were prepared by immunoSEQ multiplex PCR; TCRdb keeps only in-frame clonotypes and omits some of them. The sample lists around 150,000 clones, 75% to 90% occurring once. General observations from the study: Nearly half of spike-specific TCRs reportedly target unmutated variant regions. Donors were chiefly white British, with a greater number of females, and clonal diversity was perhaps underestimated. Regions 160-218 and 743-854 held dominance among vaccine-associated CD4 TCRs, which spanned spike.

The CDR3 has 14 amino acids. The V and J ends lost 6 bases and 5 bases, in that order; junction bases with no gene match: 7. In germline, CDR1 is MDHEN, CDR2 SYDVKM. Turning to this clone: Its antigen remains unknown.

The sequence came from an adult in good health. This specimen was peripheral blood, taken on day 0 of AZD1222 vaccination. V and J are TRBV28 and TRBJ1-3; TRBD1 agrees at 7 bases. The CDR3 sequence: CASSVDRARNTIYF. The CDR3, as DNA: TGTGCCAGCAGCGTCGACAGGGCTAGAAACACCATATATTTT. Together with reference TRBV28 and TRBJ1-3, the CDR3 gives the full variable domain: DVKVTQSSRYLVKRTGEKVFLECVQDMDHENMFWYRQDPGLGLRLIYFSYDVKMKEKGDIPEGYSVSREKKERFSLILESASTNQTSMYLCASSVDRARNTIYFGEGSWLTVV.